The text below deals with one T cell receptor (beta chain). Its specificity is not known. These data come from a study of radiation and T cells in renal cell carcinoma. Clones were sequenced by immunoSEQ multiplex PCR, and TCRdb holds only the in-frame ones, with some missing. The sample contains about 130,000 clones, 88% of which appear only once. V lost 6 bases, J lost 2 bases, and 10 bases lay in between. The CDR3 consists of 13 residues. Germline values: CDR1 WNHNN, CDR2 SYGVQD (reference sequence). The time point: blood 2 weeks post-SBRT. Treatment noted: 15 Gy SBRT to primary tumor, nephrectomy 4 weeks later. General study findings and limits: From baseline, blood top tumor clonotypes peaked at 2 weeks post-radiation.

Sequenced here: blood, sampled from a patient whose treatment included radiotherapy and nephrectomy. The rearrangement joins TRBV10-1 to TRBJ2-5; D possibly corresponds to TRBD1 (6 bases). This receptor was taken from a woman between 65 and 79 years old with renal cell carcinoma. The CDR3 DNA reads TGCGCCAGCAGGGGGGCGACACAAGAGACCCAGTACTTC. As protein: CASRGATQETQYF.